The TCR beta chain under discussion was sequenced for a study of blood T cells in healthy people across ages. General observations from the study: Diversity was higher, and naive CD4+ cells more numerous, in long-lived donors than in aged donors. It was not known whether donors were CMV positive (a possible confounder of expanded clonotype changes).

As for this clonotype: Its cognate antigen is unknown.

Through a sample-barcoded 5' primer and a J-beta primer mix, a second PCR was run for roughly 6 to 12 cycles. MiXCR was run by TCRdb on the 5' RACE reads, yielding one entry per CDR3 protein. The table shows 650,000 to 800,000 distinct CDR3 sequences, with more than 40% occurring only once. The CDR3 is made up of 16 amino acids. V trimming: 4 bases; J trimming: 4 bases; junction bases outside the gene matches: 10. The germline CDR1 and CDR2 sequences are MGHRA and YSYEKL. The sequenced sample consisted of blood. This sequence was found in a man aged 60 to 75 in good health. The rearrangement links TRBV4-1 to TRBJ2-1; 7 bases map to TRBD1. CDR3 DNA sequence: TGCGCCAGCAGCCCCTGGGACAGCTCGGATTACAATGAGCAGTTCTTC. Amino acids: CASSPWDSSDYNEQFF.